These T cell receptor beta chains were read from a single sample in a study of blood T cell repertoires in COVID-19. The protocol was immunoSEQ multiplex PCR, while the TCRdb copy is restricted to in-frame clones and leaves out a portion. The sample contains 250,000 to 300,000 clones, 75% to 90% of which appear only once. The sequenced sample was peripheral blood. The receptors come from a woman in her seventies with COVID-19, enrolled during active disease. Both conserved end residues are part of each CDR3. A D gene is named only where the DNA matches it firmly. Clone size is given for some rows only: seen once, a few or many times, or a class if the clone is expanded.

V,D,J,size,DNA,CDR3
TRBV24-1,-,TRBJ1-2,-,TGTGCCACCAGTGATTTGTCGGGAGGCTACACCTTC,CATSDLSGGYTF
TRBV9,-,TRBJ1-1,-,TGTGCCAGCAGCGTAGGGCAAGTCGCTGAAGCTTTCTTT,CASSVGQVAEAFF
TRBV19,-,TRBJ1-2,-,TGTGCCAGTAGACATATAGGCGGGGTTCGTGGCTACACCTTC,CASRHIGGVRGYTF
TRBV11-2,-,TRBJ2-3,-,TGTGCCAGCAGCTTAGACTATTCAGATACGCAGTATTTT,CASSLDYSDTQYF
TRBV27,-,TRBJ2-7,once,TGTGCCAGCAGTTTATCAGGAGCTCCCTACGAGCAGTACTTC,CASSLSGAPYEQYF
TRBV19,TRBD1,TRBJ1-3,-,TGTGCCAGTAGTTGGACAGGCTCCTCTGGAAACACCATATATTTT,CASSWTGSSGNTIYF
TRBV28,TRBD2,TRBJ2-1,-,TGTGCCAGCAGTTTTAGCGGGGGAAGGTCTGGCGAGCAGTTCTTC,CASSFSGGRSGEQFF
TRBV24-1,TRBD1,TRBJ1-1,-,TGTGCCACCAGTGATCCCCGGACAGGTACTGAAGCTTTCTTT,CATSDPRTGTEAFF
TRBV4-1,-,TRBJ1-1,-,TGCGCCAGCAGCCAAGCTCAGGGTGCTGAAGCTTTCTTT,CASSQAQGAEAFF
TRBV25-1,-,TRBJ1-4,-,TGTGCCAGCAGTGCTAGCGGGGAGGGGAATGAAAAACTGTTTTTT,CASSASGEGNEKLFF
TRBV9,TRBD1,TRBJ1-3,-,TGTGCCAGCAGCGGGGACAGGGGGCTTCGGGGAAACACCATATATTTT,CASSGDRGLRGNTIYF
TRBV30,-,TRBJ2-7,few,TGTGCCTGGAGTGTATCCGGGGTTCTGTCCTACGAGCAGTACTTC,CAWSVSGVLSYEQYF
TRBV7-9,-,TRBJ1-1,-,TGTGCCCACGAAGCCACGATGAACACTGAAGCTTTCTTT,CAHEATMNTEAFF
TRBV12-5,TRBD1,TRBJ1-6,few,TGTGCTAGTGGTCCCGGGACAGGGGAATCACCCCTCCACTTT,CASGPGTGESPLHF
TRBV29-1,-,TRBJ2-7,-,TGCAGCGTTGGCCCAGGAGCTCCAGGGGTTTACGAGCAGTACTTC,CSVGPGAPGVYEQYF
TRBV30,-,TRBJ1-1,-,TGTGCCTGGAGTGAGAGCACTGAAGCTTTCTTT,CAWSESTEAFF
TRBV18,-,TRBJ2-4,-,TGTGCCAGCTCCGCGGGCAGGGGAGACATTCAGTACTTC,CASSAGRGDIQYF
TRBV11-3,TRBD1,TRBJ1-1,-,TGTGCCAGCAGCCAAGGTCCGACAGGGAGTAGCGACACTGAAGCTTTCTTT,CASSQGPTGSSDTEAFF
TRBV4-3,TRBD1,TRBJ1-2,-,TGCGCCAGCAGCTCCCGCGGGACAGGGTATGGCTACACCTTC,CASSSRGTGYGYTF
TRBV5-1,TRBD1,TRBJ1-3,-,TGCGCCAGCAGCTTTATAACGGGACAGGCTATCGGGGGAAACACCATATATTTT,CASSFITGQAIGGNTIYF
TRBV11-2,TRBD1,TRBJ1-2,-,TGTGCCAGCAGCTCGATTCAGGGGGCTAGCTATGGCTACACCTTC,CASSSIQGASYGYTF
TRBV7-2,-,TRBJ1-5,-,TGTGCCAGCAGCTTTTCAGACAGAGGATCAGGACAGCCCCAGCATTTT,CASSFSDRGSGQPQHF
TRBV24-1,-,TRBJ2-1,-,TGTGCCACCAGTGATTTCACGGATGAGCAGTTCTTC,CATSDFTDEQFF
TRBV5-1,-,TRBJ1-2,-,TGCGCCAGCAAATTCCCAGGGTACGGCTATGGCTACACCTTC,CASKFPGYGYGYTF
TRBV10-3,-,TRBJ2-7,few,TGTGCCATCAGTGAGTCACGAGGGGGTTACGAGCAGTACTTC,CAISESRGGYEQYF
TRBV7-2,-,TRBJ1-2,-,TGTGCCAGCAGCTTAGATACAGGGCGATCCTATGGCTACACCTTC,CASSLDTGRSYGYTF
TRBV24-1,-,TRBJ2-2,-,TGTGCCACCAGTCATGGAGCCGGGGAGCTGTTTTTT,CATSHGAGELFF
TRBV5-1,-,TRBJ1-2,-,TGCGCCAGCAGACCGTCGACAGGTACTAACTATGGCTACACCTTC,CASRPSTGTNYGYTF
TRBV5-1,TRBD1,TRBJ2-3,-,TGCGCCAGTAACCCCGGGACAGGGGGCGAAAATACGCAGTATTTT,CASNPGTGGENTQYF
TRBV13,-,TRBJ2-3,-,TGTGCCAGCAGCTTTAACCGGGATACGCAGTATTTT,CASSFNRDTQYF
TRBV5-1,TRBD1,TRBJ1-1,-,TGCGCCAGCAGCTGGACGACAGGGCGAGAAGCTTTCTTT,CASSWTTGREAFF
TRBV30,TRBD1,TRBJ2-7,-,TGTGCCTGGAGCTATGCCGGGACAGGGTACTACGAGCAGTACTTC,CAWSYAGTGYYEQYF
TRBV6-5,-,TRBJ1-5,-,TGTGCCAGCAGTTACTCGAGACAGGTTAGCAATCAGCCCCAGCATTTT,CASSYSRQVSNQPQHF